A selection of T cell receptor beta chains follows, all from one sample in a study of blood T cell repertoires in COVID-19. Sequencing used immunoSEQ multiplex PCR; TCRdb keeps in-frame clones, though not all of them. The table has about 170,000 clones, around 82% seen once. Input material: peripheral blood. Every receptor here comes from a man between 18 and 35 years old with active or convalescent COVID-19. Both conserved end residues are part of each CDR3. D genes are given only for firm matches. Rows give clone size only sometimes, using once, few, many, or a class for an expanded clone.

v_gene	d_gene	j_gene	abundance	CDR3nt	CDR3aa
TRBV4-2	.	TRBJ1-5	.	TGTGCCAGCAGCCAAGATGGGCCGGCGCCCCAGCATTTT	CASSQDGPAPQHF
TRBV18	TRBD2	TRBJ2-4	few	TGTGCCAGCTCACCAAGCGGGGGTTACGAAAACATTCAGTACTTC	CASSPSGGYENIQYF
TRBV28	TRBD1	TRBJ1-5	.	TGTGCCAGCAGTTTGGGGACAGTTTATAGCAATCAGCCCCAGCATTTT	CASSLGTVYSNQPQHF
TRBV21-1	.	TRBJ2-7	.	TGTGCCAGCAACAGAAAAATGGGACAGGTTAGCTCCTACGAGCAGTACTTC	CASNRKMGQVSSYEQYF
TRBV6-1	TRBD2	TRBJ2-3	.	TGTGCCAGCAGTGAACGAGTAGCGGGGGGACCAGATACGCAGTATTTT	CASSERVAGGPDTQYF
TRBV9	.	TRBJ2-2	.	TGTGCCAGCAGCGGGGGACTCTCGAACACCGGGGAGCTGTTTTTT	CASSGGLSNTGELFF
TRBV14	.	TRBJ2-7	.	TGTGCCAGCAGCAACCGGGACAAGACGAGCTACGAGCAGTACTTC	CASSNRDKTSYEQYF
TRBV1	.	TRBJ1-5	few	TGCACCAGCAGCCAGAACGGGACAGGAGGTTCCAATCAGCCCCAGCATTTT	CTSSQNGTGGSNQPQHF
TRBV6-1	TRBD2	TRBJ2-7	.	TGTGCCAGCAGTGAACTAGCGGGGCGCTACGAGCAGTACTTC	CASSELAGRYEQYF
TRBV28	TRBD2	TRBJ2-3	.	TGTGCCAGCAGTTTGGGGACTAGCGGGATTGGTAGCACAGATACGCAGTATTTT	CASSLGTSGIGSTDTQYF
TRBV18	.	TRBJ1-2	.	TGTGCCAGCTCATTAACTGGACAGCCCCAGGGGGGCTACACCTTC	CASSLTGQPQGGYTF
TRBV21-1	.	TRBJ2-7	.	TGTGCCAGCAGCAAAGTCTTGGGGCCGGTCGGCTCCTACGAGCAGTACTTC	CASSKVLGPVGSYEQYF
TRBV7-9	TRBD1	TRBJ1-1	.	TGTGCCAGCAGCTTACAGGGGGGAGGCCGGGCTGAAGCTTTCTTT	CASSLQGGGRAEAFF
TRBV7-9	.	TRBJ2-2	once	TGTGCCAGCAGCTTACAGGGACAAACCGGGGAGCTGTTTTTT	CASSLQGQTGELFF
TRBV18	.	TRBJ1-2	.	TGTGCCAGCTCACCCTGGGAGGGGTACGGCTATGGCTACACCTTC	CASSPWEGYGYGYTF
TRBV19	.	TRBJ1-6	.	TGTGCCAGTAGTGAGGGCCCCTATAATTCACCCCTCCACTTT	CASSEGPYNSPLHF
TRBV7-9	TRBD1	TRBJ1-3	few	TGTGCCAGCAGCTTAGGACAGGGGGCCGGAAACACCATATATTTT	CASSLGQGAGNTIYF
TRBV10-3	TRBD1	TRBJ1-6	.	TGTGCCATCAGTGAGTCCGACAGGGAGAATTCACCCCTCCACTTT	CAISESDRENSPLHF
TRBV4-1	TRBD1	TRBJ2-1	.	TGCGCCAGCAGCCAACCCGGACAGGGGGCTGGGAATGAGCAGTTCTTC	CASSQPGQGAGNEQFF
TRBV7-9	TRBD1	TRBJ1-1	.	TGTGCCAGCAGCCTTGGGACAGTTGGATCTGAAGCTTTCTTT	CASSLGTVGSEAFF
TRBV7-2	TRBD2	TRBJ2-7	.	TGTGCCAGCAGTTGGACTAGCGGGAAACGCGAGCAGTACTTC	CASSWTSGKREQYF
TRBV2	TRBD1	TRBJ2-6	.	TGTGCCAGCAGTCATCGACAGGGGGCCTCTGGGGCCAACGTCCTGACTTTC	CASSHRQGASGANVLTF
TRBV18	.	TRBJ1-1	.	TGTGCCAGCTCACCATTAGGGACACTGAACACTGAAGCTTTCTTT	CASSPLGTLNTEAFF
TRBV27	TRBD1	TRBJ2-6	.	TGTGCCAGCAGTCCTACAGGGGGCTCCGGGGCCAACGTCCTGACTTTC	CASSPTGGSGANVLTF
TRBV5-8	.	TRBJ1-5	.	TGTGCCAGCAGCAGGGACACAGGGTATCAGCCCCAGCATTTT	CASSRDTGYQPQHF
TRBV2	TRBD1	TRBJ1-1	.	TGTGCCAGCAGGGAACAGGGGCAAGAAGCTTTCTTT	CASREQGQEAFF
TRBV30	.	TRBJ2-2	.	TGTGCCTGGAGTGTAATCCGGGAAACCGGGGAGCTGTTTTTT	CAWSVIRETGELFF
TRBV30	.	TRBJ2-3	.	TGTGCCTGGAGTACCCCGCGGGTGCCGCAGTATTTT	CAWSTPRVPQYF
TRBV7-2	.	TRBJ1-1	.	TGTGCCAGCAGCTTCCGAGGTGGCACTGAAGCTTTCTTT	CASSFRGGTEAFF
TRBV28	.	TRBJ2-1	.	TGTGCCAGCAGTCCTGGACTGAGCTCCTACAATGAGCAGTTCTTC	CASSPGLSSYNEQFF
TRBV13	TRBD1	TRBJ2-5	.	TGTGCCAGCAGCTTACGCCCTGGGACAGATCAAGAGACCCAGTACTTC	CASSLRPGTDQETQYF
TRBV24-1	.	TRBJ1-1	.	TGTGCCACCAGTGATTTGGGACTCATGAACACTGAAGCTTTCTTT	CATSDLGLMNTEAFF
TRBV6-5	.	TRBJ1-1	.	TGTGCCAGCAGTTACTCGGGGAGGCTCGACACTGAAGCTTTCTTT	CASSYSGRLDTEAFF
TRBV19	TRBD1	TRBJ1-5	.	TGTGCCAGTAGTAAAGACAGGGGTGGCAATCAGCCCCAGCATTTT	CASSKDRGGNQPQHF
TRBV10-2	TRBD1	TRBJ1-2	.	TGCGCCAGCAGTGAGTCGGAGGGACAGGGATCTTCGGGGGGCTACACCTTC	CASSESEGQGSSGGYTF
TRBV6-2/TRBV6-3	.	TRBJ2-3	.	TGTGCCAGCAGTATAACGGGACACGTCACAGATACGCAGTATTTT	CASSITGHVTDTQYF
TRBV2	.	TRBJ2-5	.	TGTGCCAGCGGGGGAGTGGCAGGGGTCGAGACCCAGTACTTC	CASGGVAGVETQYF
TRBV19	TRBD1	TRBJ1-2	.	TGTGCCAGTAGTATACCGGGACAGGGTGTGGGCTACACCTTC	CASSIPGQGVGYTF
TRBV12-3/TRBV12-4	.	TRBJ2-5	.	TGTGCCAGCAGTTTATGGCAGGAAGAGACCCAGTACTTC	CASSLWQEETQYF
TRBV29-1	TRBD1	TRBJ1-2	few	TGCAGCGTCCTACAGGGGAACTATGGCTACACCTTC	CSVLQGNYGYTF
TRBV6-4	.	TRBJ2-1	few	TGTGCCAGCAGTGACGAAGGGGGTGGCTACAATGAGCAGTTCTTC	CASSDEGGGYNEQFF
TRBV7-2	.	TRBJ2-1	.	TGTGCCAGCAGCTTAACAGGGGGGGTAGGAGGGAGTGAGCAGTTCTTC	CASSLTGGVGGSEQFF
TRBV5-1	TRBD1	TRBJ1-1	.	TGCGCCAGCAGCAATGGACAGGGAGGCACTGAAGCTTTCTTT	CASSNGQGGTEAFF
TRBV5-1	.	TRBJ1-4	.	TGCGCCAGCAGAAGCTATCAAGCAACTAATGAAAAACTGTTTTTT	CASRSYQATNEKLFF
TRBV23-1	.	TRBJ2-7	.	TGCGCCAGCAGTCACCTGCCGAGGACAGGGGAGAGCGGGGGGATCTACGAGCAGTACTTC	CASSHLPRTGESGGIYEQYF
TRBV7-9	.	TRBJ1-1	once	TGTGCCAGCAGCTTAAGTGGCCACGCGGCTGAAGCTTTCTTT	CASSLSGHAAEAFF
TRBV9	TRBD2	TRBJ2-3	.	TGTGCCAGCAGCCTTAGCGGGAGCACAGATACGCAGTATTTT	CASSLSGSTDTQYF
TRBV9	TRBD2	TRBJ2-3	.	TGTGCCAGCAGCCCCCAGCTAGCGGGAGGAGATACGCAGTATTTT	CASSPQLAGGDTQYF
TRBV2	.	TRBJ1-2	.	TGTGCCAGCAGTGTTAGCGACTATGGCTACACCTTC	CASSVSDYGYTF
TRBV5-1	TRBD1	TRBJ2-2	.	TGCGCCAGCAGCTTCGGGACAGATAACACCGGGGAGCTGTTTTTT	CASSFGTDNTGELFF
TRBV7-2	.	TRBJ2-2	once	TGTGCCAGCAGGCTCAGTCCAACCGGGGAGCTGTTTTTT	CASRLSPTGELFF
TRBV3-1/TRBV3-2	.	TRBJ2-7	.	TGTGCCAGCAGCCAACGGTACAGGGACTACGAGCAGTACTTC	CASSQRYRDYEQYF
TRBV6-5	.	TRBJ1-5	once	TGTGCCAGCAGCCCCCTCACTTCGGGCAATCAGCCCCAGCATTTT	CASSPLTSGNQPQHF
TRBV3-1/TRBV3-2	.	TRBJ1-2	many	TGTGCCAGCAGCCGGGGGCGAGGCTACACCTTC	CASSRGRGYTF
TRBV7-9	.	TRBJ2-7	.	TGTGCCAGCAGCTTAGGTAAATCGTACGAGCAGTACTTC	CASSLGKSYEQYF